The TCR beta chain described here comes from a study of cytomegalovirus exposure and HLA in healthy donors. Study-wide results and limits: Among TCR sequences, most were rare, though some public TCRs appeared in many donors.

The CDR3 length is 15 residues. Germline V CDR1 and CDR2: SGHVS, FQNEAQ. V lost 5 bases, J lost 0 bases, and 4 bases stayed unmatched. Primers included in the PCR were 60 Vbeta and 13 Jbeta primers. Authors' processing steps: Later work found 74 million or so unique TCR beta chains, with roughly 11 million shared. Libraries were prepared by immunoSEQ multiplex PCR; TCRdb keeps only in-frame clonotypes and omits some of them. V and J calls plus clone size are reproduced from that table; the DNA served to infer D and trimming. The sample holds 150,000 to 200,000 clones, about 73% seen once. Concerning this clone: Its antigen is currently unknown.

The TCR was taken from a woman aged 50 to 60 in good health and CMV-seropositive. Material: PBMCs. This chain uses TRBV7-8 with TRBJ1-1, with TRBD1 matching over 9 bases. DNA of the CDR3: TGTGCCAGCAGCCACAACAGGGGGCTGAACACTGAAGCTTTCTTT. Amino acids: CASSHNRGLNTEAFF. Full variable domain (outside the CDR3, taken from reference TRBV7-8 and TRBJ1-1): GAGVSQSPRYKVAKRGQDVALRCDPISGHVSLFWYQQALGQGPEFLTYFQNEAQLDKSGLPSDRFFAERPEGSVSTLKIQRTQQEDSAVYLCASSHNRGLNTEAFFGQGTRLTVV.